The present entry profiles one T cell receptor beta chain with its context. Per the original methods: Nucleated cell number was recorded as an estimate derived from reference gene primer amplification. Clones were read by immunoSEQ multiplex PCR, and TCRdb kept only the in-frame ones, dropping some. The V and J calls and clone size are taken from that table; D and trimming were inferred from the DNA. The sample holds around 150,000 clones, about nine tenths seen once. The data derive from a study of blood T cell repertoires in COVID-19. About the study: COVID-19 samples, acute and convalescent, were from the United States, Italy and Spain. T cells, B-cell-depleted T cells, or PBMCs supplied cDNA or gDNA.

The CDR3 extends over 14 amino acids. Trimming took off 4 bases at V and 8 bases at J, with 15 bases between the two ends. The germline CDR1 and CDR2 sequences are SGHDT and YYEEEE. The sequencing sample was made of peripheral blood. The rearrangement joins TRBV5-6 to TRBJ1-4, with TRBD1 as a possible D gene (6 bases). The sequence came from a man in his fifties with active COVID-19. DNA for the CDR3: TGTGCCAGCAGCGCCAGGGGTCTAGGGGAAAAACTGTTTTTT. It is translated as CASSARGLGEKLFF.